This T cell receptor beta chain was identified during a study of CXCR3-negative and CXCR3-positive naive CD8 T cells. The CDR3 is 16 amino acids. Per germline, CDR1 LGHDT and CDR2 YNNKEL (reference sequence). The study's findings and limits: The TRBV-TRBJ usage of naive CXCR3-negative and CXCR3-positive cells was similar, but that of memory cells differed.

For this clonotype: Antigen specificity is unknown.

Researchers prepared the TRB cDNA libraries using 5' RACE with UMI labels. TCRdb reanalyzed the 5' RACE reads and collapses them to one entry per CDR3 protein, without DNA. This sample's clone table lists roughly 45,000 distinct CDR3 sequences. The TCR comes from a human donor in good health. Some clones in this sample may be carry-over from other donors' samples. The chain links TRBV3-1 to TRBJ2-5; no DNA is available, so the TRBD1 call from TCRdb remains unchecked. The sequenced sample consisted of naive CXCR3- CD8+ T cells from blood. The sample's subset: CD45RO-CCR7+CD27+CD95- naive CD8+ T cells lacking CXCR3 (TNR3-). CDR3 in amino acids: CASSQVFGGVQETQYF.